The 2 T cell receptor beta chains listed next were all sequenced from one sample in a study of glioma-infiltrating T cells after dendritic cell vaccination. Time point reported: after dendritic cell vaccination, including at tumor progression/relapse. Measured with immunoSEQ multiplex PCR; TCRdb has only the in-frame clones, and not every one. The sample holds 70,000 to 90,000 clones; roughly four fifths are singletons and the top ten take around 6.5%. The material sequenced was blood, taken after dendritic cell vaccination. The receptors originated from a human donor with glioblastoma.

This chain links TRBV2 with TRBJ1-2, with D perhaps matching TRBD1 (6 bases). Trimming removed 1 base at V and 8 bases at J, with 11 bases between. This CDR3 contains 13 residues. The germline V gene encodes CDR1 SNHLY and CDR2 FYNNEI. The CDR3 nucleotides are TGTGCCAGCAGTGAAGAAAACAGGGTCGGCTACACCTTC. This encodes CASSEENRVGYTF.

CDR3 loop: CASSRNSRQGVNEQFF. The CDR3 bases are TGCGCCAGCAGCCGAAACAGTAGACAGGGGGTCAATGAGCAGTTCTTC. V and J are TRBV4-3 and TRBJ2-1; 9 nucleotides align to TRBD1. The J segment lost 6 bases and the V segment lost 4 bases, leaving 10 bases of the junction unmatched. Germline values: CDR1 LGHNA, CDR2 YSLEER. The CDR3 contains 16 residues.